This T cell receptor (beta chain) was captured in a study of T cells in Graves' hyperthyroidism and ophthalmopathy (dated by TCRdb to about 2019). Background on the whole study: Peripheral blood was collected at initial diagnosis, before any treatment. Prospective prediction of ophthalmopathy was tested in an independent validation cohort consisting of some 18 hyperthyroidism patients and some 15 patients who later progressed to ophthalmopathy. After blood sampling, hyperthyroidism patients were treated with methimazole at a starting dose of 30 mg daily, and ophthalmopathy patients were treated with high-dose intravenous methylprednisolone. The paper reports TCR Vbeta CDR3 sequencing of 135 peripheral blood samples: 40 to 45 ophthalmopathy, roughly 74 hyperthyroidism and 17 progressor patients. The 75 to 100 discovery patients were divided at random into training and test sets in a 7:3 ratio. In more than 5 Graves' hyperthyroidism patients, the study also compared T-cell repertoires from thyroid tissue with T-cell repertoires from blood. TCR V-J signatures able to tell the groups apart were searched for in a discovery cohort of some 97 patients, of whom 40 to 45 had Graves' ophthalmopathy and about 60 had stable Graves' hyperthyroidism.

The TCR beta CDR3 regions were amplified from RNA transcripts. The first round of RT-PCR for the TCR CDR3 was performed with the HTBI primer set and the Qiagen OneStep RT-PCR kit. Libraries were constructed in a second round of multiplex PCR, after which size selection and purification were carried out. Sequencing of the libraries was done on an Illumina HiSeq2000 using paired-end 100 bp reads. The source study handled its data this way. Raw data were processed with SOAPnuke, discarding reads with adapters, uncalled bases, mean Phred below 15, or no exact constant-primer or identifier match. High-quality paired reads were merged using COPE v1.2.5, and each unique nucleotide sequence was defined as a clonotype. Clonotypes were aligned to IMGT TRBV, TRBD and TRBJ reference segments using MiTCR v1.1. Only V-J combinations with frequency above 0.0001, covering roughly 99% of repertoires, were analysed. A TCS score was defined as the ratio between F50 (clonal expansion) and ExV (chaos), using BLOSUM62-based TCRdist between CDR3 peptides within each V-J. Welch's t-statistics and random forest reduced 500 to 650 V-J features to 13, which were used in a naive Bayes classifier (R e1071). TCRdb itself trimmed the public reads at Q25 with fastp, ran MiXCR and retained productive beta chains. For every CDR3 protein sequence, its rows merge into one entry that carries the most common genes and DNA. These V and J calls are TCRdb output, not the study's own analysis. This sample lists under 350,000 distinct CDR3 sequences; 10% to 15% were detected once. Of the sample, about 8% falls within the top ten clones.

Reading the germline V gene gives CDR1 SGHRS and CDR2 YFSETQ. From the cysteine through the phenylalanine, the CDR3 covers 12 amino acids. Of all the DNA, just the CDR3 is kept, 36 bases in frame from base 1. V sheds 0 bases and J sheds 5 bases, leaving 3 bases between their ends. This clonotype was seen at least ten times. Its antigen target is currently unknown. Base qualities are missing; no much larger clone stands one base away. Hyperthyroidism patients were newly diagnosed, with disease duration under 2 months, and aged 18 to 65 years. Patients with uncontrolled infections, other autoimmune diseases, pregnancy or lactation were excluded. Diagnoses relied on clinical symptoms, serum thyroxine and TRAb, thyroid ultrasound and orbital computed tomography. For progressor patients, blood was drawn at the first diagnosis of hyperthyroidism, before any ophthalmopathy symptoms had appeared. Ficoll-Paque density gradient centrifugation was used to isolate PBMCs from 8.5 to 10 ml of fresh peripheral blood. Progressor patients were defined as those initially diagnosed with Graves' hyperthyroidism in whom ophthalmopathy developed during follow-up. Trizol reagent was used to extract total RNA, and RNA quality was then checked on an Agilent 2100 Bioanalyzer.

The paper's findings and limits, for the study overall: In cross-validation, a model built on a 13 V-J signature told ophthalmopathy apart from stable hyperthyroidism with 85% to 90% sensitivity and approximately 81% specificity, and in testing the same model reached 80%/75%. Most expanded thyroid clonotypes (frequency above 0.001) were also detected in blood, a finding suggesting that blood repertoires may reflect thyroid immune responses. In validation, the model predicted progression to ophthalmopathy with around 71% sensitivity and roughly 75% specificity, a median of roughly seven months before onset. No statistical method was used to fix the sample size in advance, and group allocation was not hidden from the investigators.

The V and J genes are TRBV5-1 and TRBJ2-1; the D segment cannot be called with confidence. The TCR sequence derives from a woman aged 25 to 39 with Graves' hyperthyroidism that later progressed to Graves' ophthalmopathy. Sequencing input: blood. Here is the DNA: TGCGCCAGCAGCTTGGGAGACAATGAGCAGTTCTTC. Translated, it reads CASSLGDNEQFF.